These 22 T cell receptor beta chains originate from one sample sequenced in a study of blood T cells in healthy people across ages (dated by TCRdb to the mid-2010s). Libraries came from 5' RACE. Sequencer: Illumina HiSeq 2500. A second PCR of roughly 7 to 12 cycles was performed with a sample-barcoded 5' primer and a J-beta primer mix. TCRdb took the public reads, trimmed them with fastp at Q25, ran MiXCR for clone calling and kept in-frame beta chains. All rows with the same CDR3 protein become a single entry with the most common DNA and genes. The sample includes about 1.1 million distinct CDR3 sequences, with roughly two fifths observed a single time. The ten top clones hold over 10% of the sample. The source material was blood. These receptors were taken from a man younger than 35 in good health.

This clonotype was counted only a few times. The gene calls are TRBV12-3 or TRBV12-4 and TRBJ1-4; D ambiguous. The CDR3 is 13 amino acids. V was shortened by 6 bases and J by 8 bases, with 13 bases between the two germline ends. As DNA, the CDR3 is TGTGCCAGCAGGGACGGGCGGGAGGAAAAACTGTTTTTT. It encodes CASRDGREEKLFF.

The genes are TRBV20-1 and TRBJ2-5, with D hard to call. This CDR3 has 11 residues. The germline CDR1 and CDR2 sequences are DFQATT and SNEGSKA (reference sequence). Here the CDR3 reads CSLMGQETQYF. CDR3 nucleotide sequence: TGCAGCTTGATGGGGCAAGAGACCCAGTACTTC.

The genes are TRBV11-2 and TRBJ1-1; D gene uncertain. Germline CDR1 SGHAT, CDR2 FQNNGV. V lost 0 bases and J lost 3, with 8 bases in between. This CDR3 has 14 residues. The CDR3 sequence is CASSLDLQYTEAFF. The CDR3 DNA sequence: TGTGCCAGCAGCTTAGATTTGCAGTACACTGAAGCTTTCTTT.

The CDR3 coding sequence is TGTGCCAGCAGCAGAGGGACAGGACTGGCTAACTATGGCTACACCTTC. Amino acids: CASSRGTGLANYGYTF. The chain carries TRBV5-6 and TRBJ1-2; 8 bases map to TRBD1. Per the germline V gene, CDR1 is SGHDT and CDR2 is YYEEEE. The J segment lost 0 bases and the V segment lost 4 bases, leaving 8 bases of the junction unmatched. The CDR3 spans 16 residues.

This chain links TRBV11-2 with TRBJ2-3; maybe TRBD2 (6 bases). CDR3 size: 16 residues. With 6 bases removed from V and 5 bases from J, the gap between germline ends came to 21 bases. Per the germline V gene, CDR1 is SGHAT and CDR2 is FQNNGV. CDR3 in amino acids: CASSLAGLAGGDTQYF. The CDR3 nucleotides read TGTGCCAGCAGTCTGGCGGGGCTAGCCGGGGGAGATACGCAGTATTTT.

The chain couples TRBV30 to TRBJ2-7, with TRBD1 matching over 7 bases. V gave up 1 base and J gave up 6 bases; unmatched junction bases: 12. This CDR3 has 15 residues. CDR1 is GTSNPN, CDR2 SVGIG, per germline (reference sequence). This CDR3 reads CAWSAPGTEPVEQYF. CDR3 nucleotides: TGTGCCTGGAGTGCCCCCGGGACAGAACCCGTCGAGCAGTACTTC. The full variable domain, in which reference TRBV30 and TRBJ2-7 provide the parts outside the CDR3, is SQTIHQWPATLVQPVGSPLSLECTVEGTSNPNLYWYRQAAGRGLQLLFYSVGIGQISSEVPQNLSASRPQDRQFILSSKKLLLSDSGFYLCAWSAPGTEPVEQYFGPGTRLTVT.

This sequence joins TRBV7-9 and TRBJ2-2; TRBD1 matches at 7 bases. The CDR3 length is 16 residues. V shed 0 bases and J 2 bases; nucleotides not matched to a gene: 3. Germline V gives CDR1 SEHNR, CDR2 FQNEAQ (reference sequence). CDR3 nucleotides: TGTGCCAGCAGCTTAGCCGGGACAGATAACACCGGGGAGCTGTTTTTT. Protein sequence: CASSLAGTDNTGELFF.

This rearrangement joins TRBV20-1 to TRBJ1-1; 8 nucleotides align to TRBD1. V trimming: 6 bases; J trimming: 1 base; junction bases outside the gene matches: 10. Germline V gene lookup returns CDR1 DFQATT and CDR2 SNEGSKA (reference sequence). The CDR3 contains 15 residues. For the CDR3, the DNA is TGCAGTGCGGATTCTGGGACAGGCGGGAACACTGAAGCTTTCTTT. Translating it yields CSADSGTGGNTEAFF.

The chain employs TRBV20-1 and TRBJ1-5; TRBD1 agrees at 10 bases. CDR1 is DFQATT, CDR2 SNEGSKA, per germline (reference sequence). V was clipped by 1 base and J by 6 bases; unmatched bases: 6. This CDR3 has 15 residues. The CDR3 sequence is CSARAQTGGGQPQHF. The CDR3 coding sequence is TGCAGTGCTAGAGCTCAGACAGGGGGCGGTCAGCCCCAGCATTTT.

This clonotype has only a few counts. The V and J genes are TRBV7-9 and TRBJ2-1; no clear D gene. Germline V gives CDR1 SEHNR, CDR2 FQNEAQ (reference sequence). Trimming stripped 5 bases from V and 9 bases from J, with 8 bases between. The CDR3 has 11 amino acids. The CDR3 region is CASSRGIEQFF. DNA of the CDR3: TGTGCCAGCAGCAGAGGTATTGAGCAGTTCTTC.

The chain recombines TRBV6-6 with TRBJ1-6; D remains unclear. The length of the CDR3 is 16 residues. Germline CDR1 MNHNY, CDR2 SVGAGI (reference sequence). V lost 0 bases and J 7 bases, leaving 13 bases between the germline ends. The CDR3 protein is CASSYSGGPSNSPLHF. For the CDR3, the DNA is TGTGCCAGCAGTTACTCTGGAGGGCCCTCGAATTCACCCCTCCACTTT.

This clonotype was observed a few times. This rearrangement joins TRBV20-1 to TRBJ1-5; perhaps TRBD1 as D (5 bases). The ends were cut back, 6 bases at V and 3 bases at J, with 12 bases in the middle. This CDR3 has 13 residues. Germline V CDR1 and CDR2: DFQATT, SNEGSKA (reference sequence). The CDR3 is CSAGGTDNQPQHF. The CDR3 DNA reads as TGCAGTGCGGGGGGGACGGACAATCAGCCCCAGCATTTT.

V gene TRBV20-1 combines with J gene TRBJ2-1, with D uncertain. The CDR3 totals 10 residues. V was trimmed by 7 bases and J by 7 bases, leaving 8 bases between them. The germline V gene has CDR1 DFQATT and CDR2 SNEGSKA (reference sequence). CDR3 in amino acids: CSGIRNEQFF. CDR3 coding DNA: TGCAGTGGGATCAGGAATGAGCAGTTCTTC.

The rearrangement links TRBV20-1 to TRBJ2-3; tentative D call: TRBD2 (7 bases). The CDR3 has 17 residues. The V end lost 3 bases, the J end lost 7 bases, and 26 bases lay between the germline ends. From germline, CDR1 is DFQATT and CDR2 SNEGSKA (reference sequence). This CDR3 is CSASRPGGTIEENTQYF. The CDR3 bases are TGCAGTGCTAGCCGACCCGGGGGGACAATAGAAGAGAATACGCAGTATTTT.

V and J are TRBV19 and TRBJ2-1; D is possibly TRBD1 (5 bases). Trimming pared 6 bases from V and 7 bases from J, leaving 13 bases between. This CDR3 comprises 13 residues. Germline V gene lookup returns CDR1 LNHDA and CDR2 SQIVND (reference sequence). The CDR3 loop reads CASRDTSLNEQFF. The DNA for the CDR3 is TGTGCCAGTAGGGACACTTCTTTGAATGAGCAGTTCTTC.

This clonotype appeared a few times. For the CDR3, the DNA is TGCAGTGCTAGAGATCCCGGACAGGCATCAGATACGCAGTATTTT. Translated: CSARDPGQASDTQYF. The chain links TRBV20-1 to TRBJ2-3; TRBD1 aligns across 7 bases. The CDR3 loop spans 15 amino acids. Germline CDR1 reads DFQATT; CDR2 reads SNEGSKA (reference sequence). Trimming at V came to 0 bases and at J to 4 bases, leaving 7 bases not matched to a gene.

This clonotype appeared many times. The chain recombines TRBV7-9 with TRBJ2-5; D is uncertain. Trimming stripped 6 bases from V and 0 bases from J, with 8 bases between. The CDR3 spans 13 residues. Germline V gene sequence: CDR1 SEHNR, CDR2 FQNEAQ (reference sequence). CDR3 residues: CASSDFYQETQYF. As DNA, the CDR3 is TGTGCCAGCAGTGACTTTTACCAAGAGACCCAGTACTTC.

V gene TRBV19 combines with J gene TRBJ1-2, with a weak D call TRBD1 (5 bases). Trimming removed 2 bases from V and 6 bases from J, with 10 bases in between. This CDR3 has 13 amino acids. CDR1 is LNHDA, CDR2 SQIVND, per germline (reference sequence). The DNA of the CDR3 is TGTGCCAGTAGTATATCCAGGGCGGATGGCTACACCTTC. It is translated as CASSISRADGYTF.

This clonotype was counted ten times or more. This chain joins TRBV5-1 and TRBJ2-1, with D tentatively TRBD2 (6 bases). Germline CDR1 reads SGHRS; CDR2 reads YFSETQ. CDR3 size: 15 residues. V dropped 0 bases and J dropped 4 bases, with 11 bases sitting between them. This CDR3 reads CASSLGPGRYNEQFF. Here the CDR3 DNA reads TGCGCCAGCAGCTTGGGTCCGGGGAGGTACAATGAGCAGTTCTTC.

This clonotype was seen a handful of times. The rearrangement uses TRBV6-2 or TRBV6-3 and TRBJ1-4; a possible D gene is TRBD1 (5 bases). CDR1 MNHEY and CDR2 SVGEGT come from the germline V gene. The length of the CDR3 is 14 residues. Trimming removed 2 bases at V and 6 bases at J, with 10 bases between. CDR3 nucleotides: TGTGCCAGCAGTTACCTCCCGGGGGATGAAAAACTGTTTTTT. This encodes CASSYLPGDEKLFF.

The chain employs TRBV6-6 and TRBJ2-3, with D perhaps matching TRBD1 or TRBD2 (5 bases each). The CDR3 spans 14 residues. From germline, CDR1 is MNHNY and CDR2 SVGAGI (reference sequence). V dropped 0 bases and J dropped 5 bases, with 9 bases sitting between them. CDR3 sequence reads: CASSYSRAGDTQYF. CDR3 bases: TGTGCCAGCAGTTACTCCAGGGCGGGAGATACGCAGTATTTT.

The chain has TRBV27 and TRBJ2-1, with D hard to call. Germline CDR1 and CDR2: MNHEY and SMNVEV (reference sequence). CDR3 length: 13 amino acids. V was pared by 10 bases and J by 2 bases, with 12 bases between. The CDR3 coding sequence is TGTGCCACCAGGTACAGCGCCTACAATGAGCAGTTCTTC. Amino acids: CATRYSAYNEQFF.